These 18 T cell receptor beta chains originate from one sample sequenced in a study of shared clonotypes between healthy human individuals. Profiling relied on immunoSEQ multiplex PCR, and the TCRdb table lists in-frame clones only, not all of them. Of about 1 million clones in the sample, about 76% were seen once. Sequences were obtained from memory CD4+ T cells sorted from blood. Subset of the sample: CD45RA-negative fraction. Receptors were obtained from a man aged 18 to 30 in good health.

This clone has a count of ten or more. This chain uses TRBV2 with TRBJ2-2, with unresolved D. Germline V gene sequence: CDR1 SNHLY, CDR2 FYNNEI. The ends were cut back, 4 bases at V and 3 bases at J, with 12 bases in the middle. The CDR3 has 15 amino acids. Here the CDR3 DNA reads TGTGCCAGCAGTGGGCGAGTGGGTCACACCGGGGAGCTGTTTTTT. It specifies CASSGRVGHTGELFF.

The chain recombines TRBV19 with TRBJ2-5; TRBD1 is a possible D gene (7 bases). Germline V gene data show CDR1 as LNHDA and CDR2 as SQIVND (reference sequence). V gave up 5 bases and J gave up 5 bases, with 15 bases separating them. The CDR3 runs to 14 residues. CDR3 DNA: TGTGCCAGTAGTCGTGGAGGGGGCGCTGAGACCCAGTACTTC. Translation gives CASSRGGGAETQYF.

The V and J genes are TRBV10-3 and TRBJ2-1; 13 nucleotides match TRBD2. The germline CDR1 and CDR2 sequences are ENHRY and SYGVKD. The CDR3 totals 15 residues. V shed 6 bases, J shed 9 bases, and the junction held 8 bases outside the gene matches. CDR3: CAISQTSGRASEQFF. The CDR3 DNA reads TGTGCCATCAGCCAAACTAGCGGGAGGGCCTCTGAGCAGTTCTTC.

This sequence joins TRBV4-1 and TRBJ1-5; D may be TRBD1 (6 bases). The CDR3 runs 17 residues. Germline values: CDR1 MGHRA, CDR2 YSYEKL. Trimming cost V 2 bases and J 7 bases, with 21 bases left between them. CDR3 residues: CASSQLIRGQLEQPQHF. The CDR3 DNA is TGCGCCAGCAGCCAACTCATCCGAGGACAGCTAGAGCAGCCCCAGCATTTT.

This clone has a single count. The sample has other DNA sequences that encode this CDR3 too. CDR3 nucleotides: TGTGCCATCAGTGAGTCGGGGACAGGCGCCTACGAGCAGTACTTC. It is translated as CAISESGTGAYEQYF. This chain joins TRBV10-3 and TRBJ2-7, with 8 bases that match TRBD1. Germline loops: CDR1 ENHRY, CDR2 SYGVKD. There are 15 residues in the CDR3. Germline trimming cut 0 bases from V and 2 bases from J; bases unmatched to any gene: 3.

The rearrangement joins TRBV25-1 to TRBJ2-5; D not certain. Trimming shortened V by 4 bases and J by 1 base, and 13 bases separated the two germline ends. The CDR3 is made up of 15 amino acids. Germline values: CDR1 MGHDK, CDR2 SYGVNS. CDR3 DNA sequence: TGTGCCAGCAGTGTTACCGCGGCACTCCAAGAGACCCAGTACTTC. It yields the protein CASSVTAALQETQYF. Full variable domain (rest looked up from reference TRBV25-1 and TRBJ2-5): EADIYQTPRYLVIGTGKKITLECSQTMGHDKMYWYQQDPGMELHLIHYSYGVNSTEKGDLSSESTVSRIRTEHFPLTLESARPSHTSQYLCASSVTAALQETQYFGPGTRLLVL.

The V gene is TRBV5-1, the J gene TRBJ1-2; 11 bases match TRBD1. The CDR3 runs 15 residues. With V trimmed by 0 bases and J by 3 bases, 1 base remained unmatched. Germline CDR1 is SGHRS and CDR2 is YFSETQ. The CDR3 loop reads CASSLGTGGDYGYTF. DNA for the CDR3: TGCGCCAGCAGCTTGGGGACAGGGGGCGACTATGGCTACACCTTC.

The chain recombines TRBV30 with TRBJ1-1; unclear D gene. Germline V lookup: CDR1 GTSNPN, CDR2 SVGIG (reference sequence). The CDR3 is made up of 13 amino acids. V lost 1 base, J lost 2 bases, and 8 bases lay in between. This chain's CDR3 is CAWSGAGNTEAFF. DNA for the CDR3: TGTGCCTGGAGTGGGGCCGGAAACACTGAAGCTTTCTTT.

The rearrangement uses TRBV6-5 and TRBJ2-2; tentatively, D is TRBD1 (5 bases). Per germline, CDR1 MNHEY and CDR2 SVGAGI. The CDR3 extends over 15 amino acids. Trimming left V 0 bases short and J 5 bases short, with 10 bases between. CDR3 in amino acids: CASSYSGAVTGELFF. For the CDR3, the DNA is TGTGCCAGCAGTTACTCAGGGGCCGTTACCGGGGAGCTGTTTTTT.

This chain joins TRBV19 and TRBJ2-1; 8 bases match TRBD2. Germline assignment: CDR1 LNHDA and CDR2 SQIVND (reference sequence). Germline trimming cut 3 bases from V and 7 bases from J; bases unmatched to any gene: 8. The CDR3 covers 15 residues. In DNA, the CDR3 is TGTGCCAGTAGTATCATCCCTAGCGGGCGGAATGAGCAGTTCTTC. Translating it yields CASSIIPSGRNEQFF.

This clone came up a few times. The chain uses TRBV19 and TRBJ2-7; D is uncertain. This CDR3 comprises 15 residues. Germline-derived CDR1 and CDR2 are LNHDA and SQIVND (reference sequence). Trimming took off 9 bases at V and 0 bases at J, with 18 bases between the two ends. This CDR3 is CASQRAAETSYEQYF. CDR3 nucleotides: TGTGCCAGCCAAAGGGCGGCAGAAACCTCCTACGAGCAGTACTTC.

The chain couples TRBV13 to TRBJ2-1, with 13 bases identical to TRBD2. Germline lookup yields CDR1 PRHDT and CDR2 FYEKMQ (reference sequence). The length of the CDR3 is 15 residues. Trimming cost V 4 bases and J 6 bases; bases outside gene matches: 3. The CDR3 region is CASSSGLAGTNEQFF. CDR3 bases: TGTGCCAGCAGCTCGGGACTAGCGGGAACCAATGAGCAGTTCTTC.

The V gene is TRBV28, the J gene TRBJ1-2; the D is unclear. The CDR3 runs to 12 residues. The V and J ends lost 7 bases and 5 bases respectively, with 11 bases between them. Germline V gives CDR1 MDHEN, CDR2 SYDVKM. The CDR3, as DNA: TGTGCCAGCACCTCGGAGGCGTATGGCTACACCTTC. It encodes CASTSEAYGYTF.

The CDR3 region is CASSLGQGGYEQYF. Here the CDR3 DNA reads TGTGCCAGCAGCCTGGGCCAGGGGGGTTACGAGCAGTACTTC. This sequence joins TRBV5-6 and TRBJ2-7; D may be TRBD1 (7 bases). The germline CDR1 and CDR2 sequences are SGHDT and YYEEEE. V was cut by 4 bases and J by 4 bases, with 15 bases left in between. The CDR3 is made up of 14 amino acids.

This clone was counted between two and nine times. The genes are TRBV10-1 and TRBJ2-1; TRBD2 agrees at 9 bases. V lost 3 bases to trimming and J lost 7 bases; unmatched junction nucleotides: 7. The CDR3 runs 15 residues. In germline, CDR1 is WNHNN, CDR2 SYGVQD (reference sequence). This chain's CDR3 is CASSDAGGLGNEQFF. As DNA, the CDR3 is TGCGCCAGCAGTGATGCGGGAGGGTTGGGAAATGAGCAGTTCTTC.

V is TRBV18 and J is TRBJ1-1; 7 bases match TRBD1. V gave up 5 bases and J gave up 5 bases; unmatched junction bases: 5. Germline V lookup: CDR1 KGHSH, CDR2 LQKENI. This CDR3 region has 13 residues. CDR3 in amino acids: CASSGSTGTEAFF. The CDR3 nucleotides are TGTGCCAGCTCAGGGTCGACAGGGACTGAAGCTTTCTTT.

This sequence joins TRBV30 and TRBJ2-2; D remains unclear. CDR1 GTSNPN and CDR2 SVGIG come from the germline V gene (reference sequence). Trimming took off 0 bases at V and 1 base at J, with 15 bases between the two ends. The CDR3 extends over 17 amino acids. The CDR3 coding sequence is TGTGCCTGGAGTGTTCCCTGGTTAAGGGAGAACACCGGGGAGCTGTTTTTT. This encodes CAWSVPWLRENTGELFF. The complete variable domain, with remaining parts taken from reference TRBV30 and TRBJ2-2, reads SQTIHQWPATLVQPVGSPLSLECTVEGTSNPNLYWYRQAAGRGLQLLFYSVGIGQISSEVPQNLSASRPQDRQFILSSKKLLLSDSGFYLCAWSVPWLRENTGELFFGEGSRLTVL.

The V call is TRBV19, the J call TRBJ2-1; D may be TRBD2 (6 bases). Trimming removed 4 bases at V and 2 bases at J, with 12 bases between. This CDR3 spans 15 amino acids. In germline, CDR1 is LNHDA, CDR2 SQIVND (reference sequence). The DNA of the CDR3 is TGTGCCAGTAGTACCCGGGGGAATGCCTACAATGAGCAGTTCTTC. Its protein product is CASSTRGNAYNEQFF.